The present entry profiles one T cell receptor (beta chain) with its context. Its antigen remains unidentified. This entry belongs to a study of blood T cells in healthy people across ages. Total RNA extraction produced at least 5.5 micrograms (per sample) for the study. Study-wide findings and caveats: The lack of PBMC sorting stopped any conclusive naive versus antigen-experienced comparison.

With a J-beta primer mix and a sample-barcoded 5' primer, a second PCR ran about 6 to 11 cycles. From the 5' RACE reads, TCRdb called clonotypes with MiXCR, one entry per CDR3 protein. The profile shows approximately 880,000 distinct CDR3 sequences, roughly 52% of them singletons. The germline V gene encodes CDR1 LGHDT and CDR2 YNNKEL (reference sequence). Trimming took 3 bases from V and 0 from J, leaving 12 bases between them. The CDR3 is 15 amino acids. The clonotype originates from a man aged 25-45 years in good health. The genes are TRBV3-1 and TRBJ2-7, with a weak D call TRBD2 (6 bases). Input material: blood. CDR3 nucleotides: TGTGCCAGCAGCCACGGGACTCATCGCTCCTACGAGCAGTACTTC. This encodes CASSHGTHRSYEQYF.